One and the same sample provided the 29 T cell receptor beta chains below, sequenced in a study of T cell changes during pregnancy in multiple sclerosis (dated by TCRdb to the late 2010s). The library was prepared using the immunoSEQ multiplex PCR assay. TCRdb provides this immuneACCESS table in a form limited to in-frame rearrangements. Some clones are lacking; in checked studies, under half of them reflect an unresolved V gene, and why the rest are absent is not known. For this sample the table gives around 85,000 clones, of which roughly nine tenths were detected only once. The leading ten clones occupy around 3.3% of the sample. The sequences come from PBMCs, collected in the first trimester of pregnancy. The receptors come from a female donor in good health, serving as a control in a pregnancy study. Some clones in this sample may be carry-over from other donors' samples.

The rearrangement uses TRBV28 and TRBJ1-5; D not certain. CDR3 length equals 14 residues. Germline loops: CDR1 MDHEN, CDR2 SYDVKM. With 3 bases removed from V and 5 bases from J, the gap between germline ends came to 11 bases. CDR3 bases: TGTGCCAGCAGTTTGGAGACTATTTATCAGCCCCAGCATTTT. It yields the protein CASSLETIYQPQHF.

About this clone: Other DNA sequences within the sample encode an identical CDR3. This CDR3 is CASSPSSTDTQYF. CDR3 sequence (DNA): TGTGCCAGCTCACCGTCGAGCACAGATACGCAGTATTTT. This sequence joins TRBV18 and TRBJ2-3, with unresolved D. This CDR3 contains 13 residues. CDR1 KGHSH and CDR2 LQKENI come from the germline V gene. Between the trimmed V and J ends, which lost 3 bases and 0 bases, there was a span of 4 bases.

The CDR3 coding sequence is TGTGCCACCAGCAGAGGGCTAGCGGGGGCCTACGAGCAGTACTTC. Amino acids: CATSRGLAGAYEQYF. The V gene is TRBV15, the J gene TRBJ2-7; 10 bases fit TRBD2. The CDR3 runs 15 residues. Germline-derived CDR1 and CDR2 are LNHNV and YYDKDF (reference sequence). V trimming: 1 base; J trimming: 2 bases; junction bases outside the gene matches: 2.

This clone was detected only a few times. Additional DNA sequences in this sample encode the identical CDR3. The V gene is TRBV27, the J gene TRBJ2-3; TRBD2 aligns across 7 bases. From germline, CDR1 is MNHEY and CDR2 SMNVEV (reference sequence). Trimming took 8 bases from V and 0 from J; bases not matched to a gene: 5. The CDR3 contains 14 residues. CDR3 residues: CASSSGASTDTQYF. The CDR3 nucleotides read TGTGCCAGCTCGAGCGGGGCTAGCACAGATACGCAGTATTTT.

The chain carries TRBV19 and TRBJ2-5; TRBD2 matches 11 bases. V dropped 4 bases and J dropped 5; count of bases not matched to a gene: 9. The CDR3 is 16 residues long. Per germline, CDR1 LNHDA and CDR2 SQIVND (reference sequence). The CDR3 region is CASSNPLAGGRETQYF. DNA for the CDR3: TGTGCCAGTAGTAATCCGTTAGCGGGGGGGCGCGAGACCCAGTACTTC.

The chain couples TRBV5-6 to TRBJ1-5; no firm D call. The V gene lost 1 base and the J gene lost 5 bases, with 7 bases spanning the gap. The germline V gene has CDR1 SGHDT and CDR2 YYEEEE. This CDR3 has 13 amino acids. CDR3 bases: TGTGCCAGCAGCTTGCTGGGAGATCAGCCCCAGCATTTT. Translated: CASSLLGDQPQHF.

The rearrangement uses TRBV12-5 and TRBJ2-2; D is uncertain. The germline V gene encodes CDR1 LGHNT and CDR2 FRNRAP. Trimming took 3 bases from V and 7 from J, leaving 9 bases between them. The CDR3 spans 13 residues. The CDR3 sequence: CASGLEVVGELFF. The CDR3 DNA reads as TGTGCTAGTGGTTTAGAGGTGGTCGGGGAGCTGTTTTTT.

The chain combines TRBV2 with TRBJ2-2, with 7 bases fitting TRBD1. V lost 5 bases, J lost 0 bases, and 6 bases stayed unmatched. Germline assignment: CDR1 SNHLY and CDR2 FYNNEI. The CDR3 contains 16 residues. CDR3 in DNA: TGTGCCAGCAGTACTCGGGACAGTGCGAACACCGGGGAGCTGTTTTTT. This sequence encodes CASSTRDSANTGELFF.

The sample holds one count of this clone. CDR3 loop: CASSGDGNQPQHF. The DNA of the CDR3 is TGTGCCTCGTCGGGGGATGGCAATCAGCCCCAGCATTTT. The genes are TRBV2 and TRBJ1-5; D is possibly TRBD1 (5 bases). The V end was cut by 11 bases, the J end by 2 bases, with 13 bases between. In germline, CDR1 is SNHLY, CDR2 FYNNEI. The CDR3 totals 13 residues. The full variable domain, in which reference TRBV2 and TRBJ1-5 provide the parts outside the CDR3, is EPEVTQTPSHQVTQMGQEVILRCVPISNHLYFYWYRQILGQKVEFLVSFYNNEISEKSEIFDDQFSVERPDGSNFTLKIRSTKLEDSAMYFCASSGDGNQPQHFGDGTRLSIL.

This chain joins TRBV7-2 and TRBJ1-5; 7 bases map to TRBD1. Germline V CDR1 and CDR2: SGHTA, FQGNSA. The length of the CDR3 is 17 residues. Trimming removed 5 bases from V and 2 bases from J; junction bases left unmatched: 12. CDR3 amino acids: CASSRHGQDFGNQPQHF. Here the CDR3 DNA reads TGTGCCAGCAGCCGACACGGACAGGACTTCGGCAATCAGCCCCAGCATTTT.

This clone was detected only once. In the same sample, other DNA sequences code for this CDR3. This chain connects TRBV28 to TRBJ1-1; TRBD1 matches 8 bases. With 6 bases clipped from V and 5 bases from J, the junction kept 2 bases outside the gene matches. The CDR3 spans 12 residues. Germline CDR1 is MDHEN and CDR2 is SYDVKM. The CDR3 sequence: CASRTGGTEAFF. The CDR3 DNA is TGTGCCAGCAGAACAGGGGGGACTGAAGCTTTCTTT.

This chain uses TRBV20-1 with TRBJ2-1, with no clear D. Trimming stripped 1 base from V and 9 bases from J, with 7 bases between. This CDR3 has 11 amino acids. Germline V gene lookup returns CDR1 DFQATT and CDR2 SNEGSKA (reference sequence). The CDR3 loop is CSARAVSEQFF. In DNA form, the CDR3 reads TGCAGTGCTAGAGCCGTCAGTGAGCAGTTCTTC.

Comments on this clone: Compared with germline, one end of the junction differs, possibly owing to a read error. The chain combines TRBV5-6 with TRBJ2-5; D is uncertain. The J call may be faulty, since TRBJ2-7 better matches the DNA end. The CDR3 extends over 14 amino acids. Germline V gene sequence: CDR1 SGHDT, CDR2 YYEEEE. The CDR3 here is CASNLSPSSYEQYF. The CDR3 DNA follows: TGTGCCAGCAACTTGTCCCCGAGCTCCTACGAGCAGTACTTC.

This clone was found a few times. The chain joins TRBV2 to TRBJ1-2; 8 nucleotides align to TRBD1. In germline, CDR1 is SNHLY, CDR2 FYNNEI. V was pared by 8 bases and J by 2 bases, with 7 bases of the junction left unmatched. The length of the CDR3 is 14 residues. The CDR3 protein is CASRRTGTNYGYTF. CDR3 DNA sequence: TGTGCCAGCCGTCGGACAGGGACAAACTATGGCTACACCTTC.

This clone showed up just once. CDR3 amino acids: CASSIDRFPEGTQYF. The CDR3 coding sequence is TGTGCCAGTAGTATAGATCGCTTCCCGGAGGGTACGCAGTATTTT. V usage is TRBV19 and J usage is TRBJ2-3, with a tentative D call TRBD2 (6 bases). Trimming stripped 0 bases from V and 8 bases from J, with 15 bases between. CDR1 and CDR2 (germline): LNHDA, SQIVND (reference sequence). This CDR3 contains 15 residues.

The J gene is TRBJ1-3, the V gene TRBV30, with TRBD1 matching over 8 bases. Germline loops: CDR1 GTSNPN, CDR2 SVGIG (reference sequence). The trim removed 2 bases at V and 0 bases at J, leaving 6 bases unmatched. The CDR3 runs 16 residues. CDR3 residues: CAWSSGQGRSGNTIYF. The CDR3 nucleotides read TGTGCCTGGAGTTCCGGACAGGGACGCTCTGGAAACACCATATATTTT.

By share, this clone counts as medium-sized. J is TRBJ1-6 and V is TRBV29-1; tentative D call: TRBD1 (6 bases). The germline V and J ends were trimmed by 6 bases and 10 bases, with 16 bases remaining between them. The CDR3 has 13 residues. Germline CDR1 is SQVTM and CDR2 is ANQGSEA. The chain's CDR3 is CSVQRGEGSPLHF. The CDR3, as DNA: TGCAGCGTCCAAAGGGGGGAGGGCTCACCCCTCCACTTT. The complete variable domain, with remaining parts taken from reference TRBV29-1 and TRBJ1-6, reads SAVISQKPSRDICQRGTSLTIQCQVDSQVTMMFWYRQQPGQSLTLIATANQGSEATYESGFVIDKFPISRPNLTFSTLTVSNMSPEDSSIYLCSVQRGEGSPLHFGNGTRLTVT.

CDR3 DNA: TGTGCCAGCAGCTTGGCAGGGGTTGGGGGCTACACCTTC. Amino acid sequence: CASSLAGVGGYTF. The chain links TRBV5-6 to TRBJ1-2, with D perhaps TRBD1 (6 bases). V shed 0 bases and J shed 8 bases, with 11 bases lying between them. This CDR3 has 13 residues. Germline CDR1 and CDR2: SGHDT and YYEEEE. Using reference TRBV5-6 and TRBJ1-2 for the parts outside the CDR3, the full variable domain is DAGVTQSPTHLIKTRGQQVTLRCSPKSGHDTVSWYQQALGQGPQFIFQYYEEEERQRGNFPDRFSGHQFPNYSSELNVNALLLGDSALYLCASSLAGVGGYTFGSGTRLTVV.

The CDR3 DNA reads as TGCGCCAGCAGCTTGACCGGGGATGGAAACACCATATATTTT. It translates to CASSLTGDGNTIYF. The chain carries TRBV5-1 and TRBJ1-3; D gene uncertain. The CDR3 length is 14 residues. Germline-derived CDR1 and CDR2 are SGHRS and YFSETQ. The V and J ends lost 1 base and 3 bases respectively, with 8 bases between them.

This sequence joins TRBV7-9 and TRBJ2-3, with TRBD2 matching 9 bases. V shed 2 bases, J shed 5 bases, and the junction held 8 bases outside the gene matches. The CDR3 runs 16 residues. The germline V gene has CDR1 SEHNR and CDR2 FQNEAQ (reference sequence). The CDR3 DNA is TGTGCCAGCAGCTTAAGTTCAAGCGGGGGGATAGATACGCAGTATTTT. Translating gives CASSLSSSGGIDTQYF.

The CDR3 sequence: CASSSVTGNSPLHF. In DNA form, the CDR3 reads TGTGCCAGCAGTTCGGTGACCGGGAATTCACCCCTCCACTTT. The V call is TRBV27, the J call TRBJ1-6, with D unresolved. Trimming removed 4 bases at V and 7 bases at J, with 11 bases between. This CDR3 is built from 14 residues. Germline V gene lookup returns CDR1 MNHEY and CDR2 SMNVEV (reference sequence).

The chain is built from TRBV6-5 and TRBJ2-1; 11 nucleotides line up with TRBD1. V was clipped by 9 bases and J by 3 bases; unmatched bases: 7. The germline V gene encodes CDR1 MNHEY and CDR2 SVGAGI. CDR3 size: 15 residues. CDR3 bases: TGTGCCAGTACCGAAGGGACAGGGGGCTACAATGAGCAGTTCTTC. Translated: CASTEGTGGYNEQFF.

The DNA for the CDR3 is TGTGCCAGCAGTTTATTTGGGAGGGGAGGATCTGGGGCCAACGTCCTGACTTTC. This gives the protein CASSLFGRGGSGANVLTF. The chain combines TRBV28 with TRBJ2-6, with 7 nucleotides matching TRBD2. CDR1 is MDHEN, CDR2 SYDVKM, per germline. With 1 base clipped from V and 1 base from J, the junction kept 7 bases outside the gene matches. This CDR3 has 18 amino acids.

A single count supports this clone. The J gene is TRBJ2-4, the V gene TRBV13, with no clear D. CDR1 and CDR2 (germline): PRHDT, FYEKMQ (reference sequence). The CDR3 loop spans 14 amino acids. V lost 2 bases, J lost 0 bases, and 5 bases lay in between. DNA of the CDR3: TGTGCCAGCAGCTTAATCTTAGCCAAAAACATTCAGTACTTC. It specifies CASSLILAKNIQYF.

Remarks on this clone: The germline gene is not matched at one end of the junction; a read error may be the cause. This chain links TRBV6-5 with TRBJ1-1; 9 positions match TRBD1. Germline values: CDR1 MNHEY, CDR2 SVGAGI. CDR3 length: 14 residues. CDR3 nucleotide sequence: TGCACAGCAAGATCAACAGGGGGCTATGCTGAAGCTTTCTTT. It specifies CTARSTGGYAEAFF.

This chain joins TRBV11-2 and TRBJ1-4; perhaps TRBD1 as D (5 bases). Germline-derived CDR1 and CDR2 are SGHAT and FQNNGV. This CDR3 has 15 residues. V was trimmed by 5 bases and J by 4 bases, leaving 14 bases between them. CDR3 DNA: TGTGCCAGCAGCCCGTCAAGACAGAATAATGAAAAACTGTTTTTT. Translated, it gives CASSPSRQNNEKLFF.

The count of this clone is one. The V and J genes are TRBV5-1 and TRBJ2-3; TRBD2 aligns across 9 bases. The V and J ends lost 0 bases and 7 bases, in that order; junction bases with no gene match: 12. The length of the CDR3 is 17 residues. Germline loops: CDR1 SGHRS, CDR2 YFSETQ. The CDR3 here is CASSLASGAGGPHTQYF. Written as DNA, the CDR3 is TGCGCCAGCAGCTTGGCCTCGGGCGCGGGAGGGCCCCATACGCAGTATTTT. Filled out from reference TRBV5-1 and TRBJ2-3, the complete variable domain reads KAGVTQTPRYLIKTRGQQVTLSCSPISGHRSVSWYQQTPGQGLQFLFEYFSETQRNKGNFPGRFSGRQFSNSRSEMNVSTLELGDSALYLCASSLASGAGGPHTQYFGPGTRLTVL.

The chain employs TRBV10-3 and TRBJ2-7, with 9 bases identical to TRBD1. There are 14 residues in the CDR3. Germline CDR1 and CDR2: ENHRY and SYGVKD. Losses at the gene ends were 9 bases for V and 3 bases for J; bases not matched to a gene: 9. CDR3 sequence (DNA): TGTGCCATAGCTTCCGGGACAGGGATCTACGAGCAGTACTTC. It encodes CAIASGTGIYEQYF.

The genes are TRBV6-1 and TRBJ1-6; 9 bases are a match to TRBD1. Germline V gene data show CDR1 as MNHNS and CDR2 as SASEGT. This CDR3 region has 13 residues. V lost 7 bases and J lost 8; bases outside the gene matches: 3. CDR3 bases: TGTGCCAGCAAAACAGGGGGCTATTCACCCCTCCACTTT. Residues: CASKTGGYSPLHF.